The entry below describes one T cell receptor beta chain. This clonotype was recorded many times. The target of this receptor is not known. Base qualities are not provided; no much larger clone lies one nucleotide away. The library was generated by PCR. This sample was sequenced with an Illumina HiSeq 2500. Molecular barcoding was employed in the preparation of TCR libraries, with unique molecular identifiers being used to normalize TCRbeta repertoire quantification. In-frame beta chains were kept once TCRdb had trimmed the public reads at Q25 with fastp and called clones with MiXCR. Rows are combined by CDR3 protein, so each entry shows the most common genes and DNA. The sample has roughly 180,000 distinct CDR3 sequences on record, 13% to 15% of them singletons. The ten largest clones add up to about 12% of the sample. These data are taken from a study of T-cell reconstitution after alpha-beta-depleted transplantation in children (dated by TCRdb to the mid-2010s). Some background on the complete study: Using TCR repertoire profiling, the study followed T-cell immune reconstitution in a quantitative way in children after TCRalphabeta/CD19-depleted allogeneic hematopoietic cell transplantation.

The clonotype comes from a human donor who donated a stem cell graft to a child with acute lymphoblastic leukemia. The specimen comprised PBMCs from the stem cell graft donor, sampled from the stem cell graft.

At the DNA level, the sequence is TGCGCCAGCAGCTTGTTGACAGGGGAGGGCGATGAGCAGTTCTTC. Its protein reads: CASSLLTGEGDEQFF. This chain is built from TRBV5-1 and TRBJ2-1, with TRBD1 perhaps the D gene, on 8 matching bases. There are 15 amino acids in the CDR3, from cysteine to phenylalanine inclusive. Just the 45-base CDR3 DNA is kept, in frame starting at base 1. As encoded in the germline V gene, CDR1 is SGHRS while CDR2 is YFSETQ. V is pared back by 1 base and J by 8 bases, with 16 bases lying between the germline termini.